This T cell receptor beta chain derives from a study of regulatory T cells in long-lasting Graves disease listed by TCRdb under 2021. Regarding the study in general: Newly diagnosed Graves' disease patients had taken antithyroid drugs for less than 3 months. The study was registered as a clinical trial and conducted in China. This study used TCR sequencing and RNA sequencing of peripheral blood to compare persistent Graves' disease patients against newly diagnosed Graves' disease patients. A total of around 35 samples were covered by TCR sequencing, comprising approximately 13 persistent and around 20 newly diagnosed Graves' disease patients.

A remark on this clonotype: Its specific antigen is unknown. Nothing much larger sits one base from this clone, and base qualities are not available.

The library was obtained by multiplex PCR. The run used an Illumina HiSeq 4000. iRepertoire HTBI primers and Arm-PCR amplification of CDR3 regions were used to construct TCR beta libraries. Before sequencing, the PCR products underwent gel purification. On the authors' methods: A total of 62 TRBV and 14 TRBJ segments were identified across samples and were used for gene usage analysis of CDR3 amino acid clonotypes. COPE and FqMerger were used to merge the filtered high-quality paired reads into contigs. BLAST was used to align contigs to IMGT TRBV, TRBD and TRBJ reference genes, and CDR3 was defined according to IMGT. Any clonotype with a frequency above 0.1% was classified as a highly expanded clone. Shannon entropy served as the measure of repertoire diversity, while the Gini coefficient captured V-J evenness. A clonotype was considered public if more than one individual shared it. TCRdb reworked the public reads: Q25 trimming with fastp, MiXCR clone assembly, productive beta chains retained. Under each unique CDR3 protein, matching rows form one entry showing the most common genes and DNA. What appears here as the V and J calls and clone size reflects TCRdb's work, not the paper's. For this sample there are some 250,000 distinct CDR3 sequences; approximately 16% appear just once. Approximately 24% of the sample rests with the top ten.

Broad study findings and their caveats: The small sample size was acknowledged by the authors as a limitation that may reduce accuracy. Persistent patients shared more public clonotypes among themselves (fewer than 3,000) than newly diagnosed patients did (about 970). Only peripheral blood was studied, because thyroid tissue, the primary lesion, was inaccessible. TRBV28, TRBJ1-2 and TRBJ2-5 were preferentially used in persistent disease, while TRBV20-1 and TRBJ2-1 were favored in newly diagnosed disease. Sequencing and analysis were limited to the TCR beta chain. Compared with newly diagnosed patients, patients with persistent Graves' disease had lower TCR Shannon entropy and fewer highly expanded clones, which suggests clonal expansion.

Trimming costs V 6 bases and J 7 bases, and their ends lie 10 bases apart. The CDR3 has 11 amino acids, counting the end cysteine and phenylalanine. Only the CDR3 DNA is retained, 33 bases long and in frame from the first base. Via the germline V gene, CDR1 is SNHLY and CDR2 FYNNEI. The time point label, read with the paper, signifies: newly diagnosed GD, antithyroid drugs for less than 3 months. For both TCR sequencing and RNA sequencing, RNA was extracted from PBMCs in TRIzol. Graves' disease was diagnosed according to American Thyroid Association guidelines. Patients were recruited from an endocrinology department in Xi'an, China. Each patient gave around 9 milliliters of peripheral blood, collected in an EDTA anticoagulant tube. Ficoll Paque Plus density gradient separation was used to isolate PBMCs, and no additional T cell sorting was done. RNA quality was checked with an Agilent 2100 Bioanalyzer and agarose gel, and concentration with a NanoDrop 2000.

This TCR derives from a female donor with Graves disease. The V and J genes are TRBV2 and TRBJ2-7; no D gene can be assigned with confidence. The specimen was peripheral blood mononuclear cells (PBMCs), collected at new diagnosis, from a patient treated with antithyroid drugs. The DNA sequence is TGTGCCAGCAGCTTAAACAATGAGCAGTACTTC. Its product reads: CASSLNNEQYF.